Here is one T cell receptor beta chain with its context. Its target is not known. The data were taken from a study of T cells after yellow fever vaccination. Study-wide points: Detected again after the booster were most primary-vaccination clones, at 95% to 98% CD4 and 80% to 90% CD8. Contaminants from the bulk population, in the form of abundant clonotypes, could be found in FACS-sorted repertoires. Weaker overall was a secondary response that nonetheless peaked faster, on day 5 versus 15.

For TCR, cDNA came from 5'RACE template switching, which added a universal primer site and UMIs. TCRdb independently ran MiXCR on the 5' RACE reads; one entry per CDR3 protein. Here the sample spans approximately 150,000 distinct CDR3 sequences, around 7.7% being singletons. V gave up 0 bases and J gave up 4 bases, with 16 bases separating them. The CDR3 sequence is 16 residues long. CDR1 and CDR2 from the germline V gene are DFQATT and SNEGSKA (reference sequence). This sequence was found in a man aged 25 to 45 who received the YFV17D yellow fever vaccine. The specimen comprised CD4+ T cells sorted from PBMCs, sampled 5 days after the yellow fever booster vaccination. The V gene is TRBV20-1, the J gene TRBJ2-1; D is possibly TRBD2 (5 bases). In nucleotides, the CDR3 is TGCAGTGCTAGAGAATCGGGGAACCGGAGATACAATGAGCAGTTCTTC. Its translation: CSARESGNRRYNEQFF.